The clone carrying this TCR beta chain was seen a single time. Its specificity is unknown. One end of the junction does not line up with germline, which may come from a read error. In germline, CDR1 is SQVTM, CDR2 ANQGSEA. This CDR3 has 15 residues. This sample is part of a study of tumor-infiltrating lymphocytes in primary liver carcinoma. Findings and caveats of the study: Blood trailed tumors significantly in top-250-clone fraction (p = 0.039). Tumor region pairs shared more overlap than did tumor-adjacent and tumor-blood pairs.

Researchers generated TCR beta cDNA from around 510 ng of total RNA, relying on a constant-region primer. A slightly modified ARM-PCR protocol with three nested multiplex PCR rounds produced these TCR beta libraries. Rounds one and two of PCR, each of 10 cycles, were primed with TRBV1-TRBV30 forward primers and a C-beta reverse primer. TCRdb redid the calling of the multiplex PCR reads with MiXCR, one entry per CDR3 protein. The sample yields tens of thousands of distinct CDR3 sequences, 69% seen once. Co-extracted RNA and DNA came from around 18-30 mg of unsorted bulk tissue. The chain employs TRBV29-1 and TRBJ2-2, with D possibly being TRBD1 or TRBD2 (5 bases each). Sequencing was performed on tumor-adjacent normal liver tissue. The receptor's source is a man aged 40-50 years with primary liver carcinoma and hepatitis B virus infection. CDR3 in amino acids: CSVTAGNLDTGKLFF. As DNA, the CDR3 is TGCAGCGTTACCGCAGGGAATTTGGACACCGGGAAGCTGTTTTTT.